This T cell receptor (beta chain) was sequenced in a study of T cells in Graves' hyperthyroidism and ophthalmopathy. Study-wide points: Also found in blood were most expanded thyroid clonotypes above 0.001.

RNA transcripts served as the template for amplifying TCR beta CDR3 regions. When the TCR CDR3 underwent first-round RT-PCR, the HTBI primer set was used. MiXCR was run by TCRdb on the multiplex PCR reads, yielding one entry per CDR3 protein. Of about 49,000 distinct CDR3 sequences detected, 45% to 65% appear once; the ten largest clones hold 34%. Germline CDR1 and CDR2: WNHNN and SYGVQD (reference sequence). J was trimmed by 2 bases and V by 2 bases; bases with no gene match: 5. The CDR3 is 15 amino acids. This clonotype was detected many times. The antigen is undetermined. Sequenced: peripheral blood or thyroid tissue (not recorded which). This TCR came from a man aged 18 to 30 with Graves' hyperthyroidism. The chain has TRBV10-1 and TRBJ2-7; 8 nucleotides agree with TRBD1. The CDR3 nucleotides are TGCGCCAGCAGTGAGGAGGCGACAGGGGCCTACGAGCAGTACTTC. Protein: CASSEEATGAYEQYF.